Each of the 3 T cell receptor beta chains below was sequenced from the same sample in a study of beta chain features in type 1 diabetes. Whole-study results and caveats: In every one of the four CD4+ subsets, TCRB CDR3s were moderately but significantly shorter in Type 1 diabetes patients.

The investigators reverse transcribed all of the isolated RNA, so they sequenced expressed TCRB transcripts. The table came from immunoSEQ multiplex PCR; TCRdb's copy has only in-frame clones and leaves some out. The sample has 250,000 to 350,000 clones, approximately 14% seen once. Their target antigens are unknown. Sequenced material: naive CD4+ T cells from blood. The source of these receptors is a young man with type 1 diabetes.

J is TRBJ2-6 and V is TRBV7-8; D is perhaps TRBD2 (6 bases). V gave up 1 base and J gave up 0 bases, with 10 bases separating them. This CDR3 has 17 residues. CDR1 is SGHVS and CDR2 is FQNEAQ in the germline V gene. This CDR3 reads CASSLEGGNSGANVLTF. The CDR3 nucleotides read TGTGCCAGCAGCTTAGAGGGAGGCAACTCTGGGGCCAACGTCCTGACTTTC.

This clone was seen a handful of times. The V call is TRBV7-2, the J call TRBJ2-5, with 15 bases lining up with TRBD2. This CDR3 comprises 16 residues. Germline trimming cut 5 bases from V and 5 bases from J; bases unmatched to any gene: 6. The germline V gene has CDR1 SGHTA and CDR2 FQGNSA. Here the CDR3 reads CASSLGLAGGRETQYF. The CDR3 bases are TGTGCCAGCAGCCTTGGACTAGCGGGAGGGAGGGAGACCCAGTACTTC.

The chain recombines TRBV11-3 with TRBJ2-1, with D tentatively TRBD1 (6 bases). The germline V gene has CDR1 SGHNT and CDR2 YENEEA. The CDR3 runs 12 residues. The V and J ends lost 4 bases and 5 bases respectively, with 6 bases between them. The CDR3 DNA sequence: TGTGCCAGCAGCTACAGGGACAATGAGCAGTTCTTC. Its protein product is CASSYRDNEQFF.